The 23 T cell receptor beta chains below come from one sample, sequenced in a study of cytomegalovirus exposure and HLA in healthy donors. 13 Jbeta primers and 60 Vbeta primers were used for the PCR. Using immunoSEQ multiplex PCR, the repertoire was profiled, and TCRdb retains in-frame clones only, with some absent. Of about 180,000 clones listed, roughly 80% are singletons. What was sequenced was PBMCs. The source of these receptors is a man aged 25 to 40 in good health and CMV-seropositive.

This clone came up a few times. The V call is TRBV7-2, the J call TRBJ2-1, with 12 nucleotides matching TRBD2. Germline CDR1 is SGHTA and CDR2 is FQGNSA. This CDR3 has 18 residues. Losses at the gene ends were 0 bases for V and 3 bases for J; bases not matched to a gene: 6. CDR3 sequence reads: CASSLALAGGGSYNEQFF. The DNA of the CDR3 is TGTGCCAGCAGCTTAGCGCTAGCGGGAGGGGGGAGCTACAATGAGCAGTTCTTC.

The V gene is TRBV7-3, the J gene TRBJ2-1, with 10 nucleotides matching TRBD2. There are 16 residues in the CDR3. V lost 2 bases, J lost 1 base, and 2 bases stayed unmatched. The germline V gene encodes CDR1 SGHTA and CDR2 FQGTGA. The CDR3: CASSLQGLASYNEQFF. CDR3 DNA: TGTGCCAGCAGCTTACAGGGACTAGCGTCCTACAATGAGCAGTTCTTC.

The gene calls are TRBV6-5 and TRBJ2-1; 9 nucleotides align to TRBD2. This CDR3 contains 14 residues. V dropped 4 bases and J dropped 8; count of bases not matched to a gene: 6. The germline gives CDR1 MNHEY, CDR2 SVGAGI. CDR3 loop: CASSCLAGNDEQFF. CDR3 in DNA: TGTGCCAGCAGTTGTCTAGCGGGGAACGATGAGCAGTTCTTC.

As DNA, the CDR3 is TGTGCCAGCACCGGGAACACTGAAGCTTTCTTT. Encoded protein: CASTGNTEAFF. The chain couples TRBV6-1 to TRBJ1-1; D gene uncertain. Germline values: CDR1 MNHNS, CDR2 SASEGT. The CDR3 runs 11 residues. The V and J ends lost 7 bases and 1 base respectively, with 4 bases between them.

V is TRBV30 and J is TRBJ1-1; D remains unclear. The CDR3 is 12 amino acids. V was shortened by 5 bases and J by 1 base, with 8 bases between the two germline ends. In germline, CDR1 is GTSNPN, CDR2 SVGIG (reference sequence). In DNA, the CDR3 is TGTGCCTGGTCAGCGGCGAACACTGAAGCTTTCTTT. This codes for CAWSAANTEAFF.

The chain recombines TRBV28 with TRBJ2-5; TRBD1 matches 8 bases. Germline V gives CDR1 MDHEN, CDR2 SYDVKM. V shed 7 bases, J shed 2 bases, and the junction held 6 bases outside the gene matches. The CDR3 totals 14 residues. The CDR3 DNA reads as TGTGCCAGCAAGACAGGGGTGCCACAAGAGACCCAGTACTTC. Translation gives CASKTGVPQETQYF.

This rearrangement joins TRBV15 to TRBJ2-5; 13 nucleotides align to TRBD2. V shed 2 bases, J shed 6 bases, and the junction held 6 bases outside the gene matches. Germline V gene sequence: CDR1 LNHNV, CDR2 YYDKDF (reference sequence). The CDR3 runs to 16 residues. The CDR3: CATSRWTSGSPKTQYF. The CDR3 DNA follows: TGTGCCACCAGCAGATGGACTAGCGGGAGCCCTAAGACCCAGTACTTC.

CDR3 in amino acids: CASSLGGPYTEAFF. CDR3 sequence (DNA): TGCGCCAGCAGCTTGGGGGGGCCATACACTGAAGCTTTCTTT. V is TRBV5-1 and J is TRBJ1-1; perhaps TRBD1 as D (6 bases). Per the germline V gene, CDR1 is SGHRS and CDR2 is YFSETQ. The CDR3 length is 14 residues. V lost 0 bases to trimming and J lost 3 bases, with 9 bases between them.

There are a few counts of this clone. This chain connects TRBV4-2 to TRBJ2-5; 8 nucleotides align to TRBD2. Germline assignment: CDR1 LGHNA and CDR2 YNFKEQ. V dropped 0 bases and J dropped 2; count of bases not matched to a gene: 2. The CDR3 covers 15 residues. The CDR3 nucleotides read TGTGCCAGCAGCCAAGAACTAGCGGCACAAGAGACCCAGTACTTC. It codes for CASSQELAAQETQYF.

The J gene is TRBJ2-1, the V gene TRBV7-9; TRBD1 agrees at 8 bases. The CDR3 contains 16 residues. Germline lookup yields CDR1 SEHNR and CDR2 FQNEAQ (reference sequence). The junction had 12 bases not matched to a gene; V was cut back by 3 bases and J by 8 bases. The CDR3 DNA reads TGTGCCAGCAGCTTCGGAACGGGACAGGTCGGACATGAGCAGTTCTTC. Protein sequence: CASSFGTGQVGHEQFF.

The chain has TRBV2 and TRBJ2-3; TRBD2 agrees at 13 bases. CDR3 length: 20 residues. The V and J ends lost 6 bases and 2 bases, in that order; junction bases with no gene match: 17. Germline assignment: CDR1 SNHLY and CDR2 FYNNEI. The DNA of the CDR3 is TGTGCCAGCAGAGGGGAGGGGGGACTAGCGGGACCCGGCTACACAGATACGCAGTATTTT. Amino acid sequence: CASRGEGGLAGPGYTDTQYF.

V is TRBV30 and J is TRBJ1-2; D is ambiguous. The CDR3 length is 12 residues. The germline V gene encodes CDR1 GTSNPN and CDR2 SVGIG (reference sequence). The germline V and J ends were trimmed by 3 bases and 4 bases, with 9 bases remaining between them. The CDR3 nucleotides read TGTGCCTGGAGGTCAGGAGGCTATGGCTACACCTTC. Amino acid sequence: CAWRSGGYGYTF.

This rearrangement joins TRBV11-3 to TRBJ2-7; D remains ambiguous. The CDR3 totals 12 residues. Trimming removed 5 bases from V and 5 bases from J, with 10 bases in between. The germline V gene encodes CDR1 SGHNT and CDR2 YENEEA. The CDR3 spells CASSPHQDEQYF. CDR3 DNA: TGTGCCAGCAGCCCCCACCAGGACGAGCAGTACTTC.

The chain carries TRBV7-9 and TRBJ2-2; TRBD1 matches at 7 bases. V lost 3 bases to trimming and J lost 5 bases; unmatched junction nucleotides: 12. Germline CDR1 reads SEHNR; CDR2 reads FQNEAQ (reference sequence). The length of the CDR3 is 17 residues. In DNA, the CDR3 is TGTGCCAGCAGCTTTCGAGGGGGCAGTTTGTTAACCGGGGAGCTGTTTTTT. It encodes CASSFRGGSLLTGELFF.

The rearrangement links TRBV9 to TRBJ1-3; 9 nucleotides agree with TRBD1. In germline, CDR1 is SGDLS, CDR2 YYNGEE. The CDR3 loop spans 16 amino acids. Unmatched junction bases numbered 8, after V lost 3 bases and J lost 4 bases. The CDR3 coding sequence is TGTGCCAGCAGCGCGGAACAGGGGGCGCGAGGAAACACCATATATTTT. Translating gives CASSAEQGARGNTIYF.

The gene calls are TRBV5-6 and TRBJ2-5, with D perhaps TRBD2 (6 bases). Germline loops: CDR1 SGHDT, CDR2 YYEEEE. The CDR3 loop spans 14 amino acids. Trimming took off 0 bases at V and 2 bases at J, with 8 bases between the two ends. CDR3 loop: CASSLGRGQETQYF. Here the CDR3 DNA reads TGTGCCAGCAGCTTGGGGCGGGGACAAGAGACCCAGTACTTC.

The chain carries TRBV28 and TRBJ1-2; the match to TRBD1 covers 12 bases. The CDR3 covers 16 residues. J lost 7 bases, V lost 6 bases, and 12 bases had no gene match. Germline values: CDR1 MDHEN, CDR2 SYDVKM. The CDR3 sequence is CASRLASGTGGSGYTF. For the CDR3, the DNA is TGTGCCAGCAGGTTAGCCTCCGGGACAGGGGGCAGTGGCTACACCTTC.

The V and J genes are TRBV27 and TRBJ1-1; 7 nucleotides line up with TRBD1. The germline V gene has CDR1 MNHEY and CDR2 SMNVEV (reference sequence). Trimming cost V 0 bases and J 11 bases; bases outside gene matches: 6. The CDR3 is 13 residues long. The CDR3 DNA sequence: TGTGCCAGCAGTTTATCAGGGGGCCCTGGCGCTTTCTTT. This codes for CASSLSGGPGAFF.

The genes are TRBV2 and TRBJ2-7; 8 nucleotides line up with TRBD1. Germline assignment: CDR1 SNHLY and CDR2 FYNNEI. There are 12 residues in the CDR3. V trimming: 7 bases; J trimming: 7 bases; junction bases outside the gene matches: 6. The CDR3 region has the DNA TGTGCCAGCAAGGGACAGGAAGGGGAGCAGTACTTC. The encoded protein is CASKGQEGEQYF.

The chain has TRBV27 and TRBJ1-6, with D uncertain. The CDR3 is 16 amino acids. Trimming removed 1 base at V and 8 bases at J, with 15 bases between. From germline, CDR1 is MNHEY and CDR2 SMNVEV (reference sequence). Here the CDR3 reads CASSLYPRRKYSPLHF. The CDR3 nucleotides are TGTGCCAGCAGTTTATACCCTCGCAGGAAATATTCACCCCTCCACTTT.

J is TRBJ2-7 and V is TRBV6-6, with 11 positions matching TRBD2. V lost 5 bases and J lost 5; bases outside the gene matches: 8. Germline values: CDR1 MNHNY, CDR2 SVGAGI (reference sequence). This CDR3 region has 15 residues. In DNA, the CDR3 is TGTGCCAGCAGTCTTACTAGCGGGGGAAATGACGAGCAGTACTTC. Translating it yields CASSLTSGGNDEQYF.

The genes are TRBV7-2 and TRBJ2-6, with TRBD1 matching 9 bases. Trimming at V came to 5 bases and at J to 0 bases, leaving 8 bases not matched to a gene. Germline CDR1 SGHTA, CDR2 FQGNSA. This CDR3 is built from 18 residues. The CDR3 DNA is TGTGCCAGCAGCCCTGGGACAGGGATCCTCTCTGGGGCCAACGTCCTGACTTTC. This encodes CASSPGTGILSGANVLTF.

V gene TRBV5-4 combines with J gene TRBJ1-1, with 7 positions matching TRBD1. The CDR3 totals 14 residues. Trimming removed 4 bases from V and 7 bases from J; junction bases left unmatched: 10. CDR1 and CDR2 (germline): SGHNT, YYREEE (reference sequence). Written as DNA, the CDR3 is TGTGCCAGCAGCCGTCAACCAGGGGGGCGTGAAGCTTTCTTT. Its protein product is CASSRQPGGREAFF. Using reference TRBV5-4 and TRBJ1-1 for the parts outside the CDR3, the full variable domain is ETGVTQSPTHLIKTRGQQVTLRCSSQSGHNTVSWYQQALGQGPQFIFQYYREEENGRGNFPPRFSGLQFPNYSSELNVNALELDDSALYLCASSRQPGGREAFFGQGTRLTVV.